The 13 T cell receptor beta chains below come from one sample, sequenced in a study of T-cell memory formation after mild COVID-19 (dated by TCRdb to the early 2020s). Receptor libraries were prepared by 5' RACE. Reads for this sample came from an Illumina NovaSeq 6000. The public sequencing data were trimmed at Q25 with fastp and processed into clonotypes with MiXCR by TCRdb, which kept only in-frame beta chains. Under each unique CDR3 protein, matching rows form one entry showing the most common genes and DNA. The sample table lists fewer than 500,000 distinct CDR3 sequences, 20% to 30% of them with a count of one. Clones ranked in the top ten supply roughly an eighth of the sample. The sequenced sample was PBMCs or a T cell subset sorted from them (not recorded which). The receptors were sampled from an adult woman who had mild COVID-19 (a few samples of this study predate the infection). The sample titles of this study are shuffled in the database, so cell type and time point are left out; the donor was told from shared clones.

This clonotype has only a few counts. V gene TRBV5-1 combines with J gene TRBJ2-5; D is perhaps TRBD1 (6 bases). Germline loops: CDR1 SGHRS, CDR2 YFSETQ. Trimming shortened V by 3 bases and J by 3 bases, and 21 bases separated the two germline ends. CDR3 length equals 17 residues. The CDR3 nucleotides read TGCGCCAGCAGCTCCCCCAAATTCATAGACAGGAAAGAGACCCAGTACTTC. It is translated as CASSSPKFIDRKETQYF.

This clonotype was counted between two and nine times. The chain couples TRBV5-5 to TRBJ2-7; D is unresolved. Germline CDR1 SGHKS, CDR2 YYEKEE (reference sequence). Trimming removed 4 bases from V and 0 bases from J, with 14 bases in between. This CDR3 has 15 residues. CDR3: CASSLALGSSYEQYF. CDR3 DNA: TGTGCCAGCAGCCTTGCCCTGGGTAGCTCCTACGAGCAGTACTTC.

The chain employs TRBV7-2 and TRBJ2-7, with 8 bases fitting TRBD2. Germline CDR1 is SGHTA and CDR2 is FQGNSA. With V trimmed by 5 bases and J by 5 bases, 14 bases remained unmatched. CDR3 length equals 16 residues. The CDR3 here is CASSLNPGTRSHEQYF. In DNA, the CDR3 is TGTGCCAGCAGCCTCAACCCCGGGACTAGGTCCCACGAGCAGTACTTC.

This clonotype was seen more than once but under ten times. V gene TRBV4-3 combines with J gene TRBJ2-3, with TRBD2 matching over 9 bases. V was clipped by 5 bases and J by 3 bases; unmatched bases: 18. Germline loops: CDR1 LGHNA, CDR2 YSLEER. The CDR3 contains 19 residues. CDR3 in DNA: TGCGCCAGCAGCAGTGGGGGCAGTCTAGCGGGACGGAATACAGATACGCAGTATTTT. This translates into CASSSGGSLAGRNTDTQYF.

The chain uses TRBV7-9 and TRBJ2-7; 10 bases fit TRBD1. The germline V gene encodes CDR1 SEHNR and CDR2 FQNEAQ (reference sequence). V dropped 5 bases and J dropped 2; count of bases not matched to a gene: 9. This CDR3 spans 16 amino acids. CDR3 DNA sequence: TGTGCCAGCAGCACCCGCGCCGGGACAGGGGCCTACGAGCAGTACTTC. It translates to CASSTRAGTGAYEQYF.

This clonotype was picked up a small number of times. The gene calls are TRBV18 and TRBJ1-2; D call uncertain. Germline lookup yields CDR1 KGHSH and CDR2 LQKENI. The V end lost 2 bases, the J end lost 1 base, and 8 bases lay between the germline ends. The CDR3 has 14 amino acids. The CDR3 protein is CASSPVGFNYGYTF. CDR3 in DNA: TGTGCCAGCTCACCAGTCGGGTTTAACTATGGCTACACCTTC.

This clonotype came up a few times. The chain combines TRBV18 with TRBJ1-2; D unresolved. The CDR3 sequence is 14 residues long. Germline V gene lookup returns CDR1 KGHSH and CDR2 LQKENI. V was trimmed by 6 bases and J by 4 bases, leaving 15 bases between them. CDR3 nucleotides: TGTGCCAGCTCCCGGGAGGGAATAATCTATGGCTACACCTTC. It specifies CASSREGIIYGYTF.

V is TRBV10-3 and J is TRBJ2-3; D is ambiguous. Per germline, CDR1 ENHRY and CDR2 SYGVKD. Trimming removed 0 bases at V and 7 bases at J, with 5 bases between. The CDR3 sequence is 12 residues long. CDR3 protein: CAISESENTQYF. The CDR3 region has the DNA TGTGCCATCAGTGAGTCGGAGAATACGCAGTATTTT.

The chain couples TRBV5-1 to TRBJ2-2; 14 nucleotides match TRBD2. V lost 5 bases and J lost 2; bases outside the gene matches: 8. This CDR3 region has 18 residues. The germline gives CDR1 SGHRS, CDR2 YFSETQ. This CDR3 is CASRPTSGRAVNTGELFF. The CDR3, as DNA: TGCGCCAGCAGACCGACTAGCGGGAGGGCCGTAAACACCGGGGAGCTGTTTTTT.

This clonotype was seen more than once but under ten times. This rearrangement joins TRBV20-1 to TRBJ2-1; D is perhaps TRBD1 or TRBD2 (5 bases each). Germline V CDR1 and CDR2: DFQATT, SNEGSKA (reference sequence). The ends were cut back, 6 bases at V and 3 bases at J, with 18 bases in the middle. The CDR3 is 15 amino acids. The CDR3 reads CSALPRDAVYNEQFF. The CDR3 coding sequence is TGCAGTGCCCTCCCACGGGACGCGGTCTACAATGAGCAGTTCTTC.

The chain is built from TRBV5-1 and TRBJ2-7, with 10 bases fitting TRBD2. Per the germline V gene, CDR1 is SGHRS and CDR2 is YFSETQ. V lost 4 bases, J lost 1 base, and 20 bases stayed unmatched. The CDR3 is 20 amino acids. CDR3: CASSPRGGSGGLVGSYEQYF. CDR3 DNA sequence: TGCGCCAGCAGCCCCCGGGGGGGTAGCGGGGGGCTTGTCGGATCCTACGAGCAGTACTTC.

The chain couples TRBV12-3 or TRBV12-4 to TRBJ1-2, with 7 nucleotides matching TRBD1. The CDR3 loop spans 11 amino acids. V shed 5 bases, J shed 10 bases, and the junction held 4 bases outside the gene matches. DNA for the CDR3: TGTGCCAGCAGTCGAACAGGGGACTACACCTTC. Encoded protein: CASSRTGDYTF.

The chain links TRBV5-1 to TRBJ2-2; D is ambiguous. Deletions cut 6 bases from V and 4 bases from J, with 10 bases between. The CDR3 is 13 amino acids. Germline V gene data show CDR1 as SGHRS and CDR2 as YFSETQ. CDR3 in amino acids: CASIGTATGELFF. CDR3 DNA sequence: TGCGCCAGCATTGGTACTGCCACCGGGGAGCTGTTTTTT.